This T cell receptor beta chain was recorded in a study of blood T cell repertoires in COVID-19. Background on the study: Sites in the United States, Italy and Spain provided acute and convalescent COVID-19 samples. T cells, B-cell-depleted T cells, or PBMCs provided the cDNA or gDNA that served as material.

In the study's own analysis: Reference gene primer amplification yielded estimated nucleated cell counts. Produced via immunoSEQ multiplex PCR; TCRdb's table is partial and in-frame only. D and trimming come from the DNA, and the V and J calls and clone size come from that table. This table has over 60,000 clones, about 80% appearing once. Germline CDR1 reads SNHLY; CDR2 reads FYNNEI. The CDR3 is 13 residues long. V shed 6 bases and J 4 bases; nucleotides not matched to a gene: 2. The receptor was isolated from a human donor in a cohort sampled during active COVID-19. The source material was peripheral blood. This chain links TRBV2 with TRBJ1-5; TRBD1 matches at 8 bases. This chain's CDR3 is CASRGTGNQPQHF. In DNA form, the CDR3 reads TGTGCCAGCAGAGGGACAGGTAATCAGCCCCAGCATTTT. The full variable domain, in which reference TRBV2 and TRBJ1-5 provide the parts outside the CDR3, is EPEVTQTPSHQVTQMGQEVILRCVPISNHLYFYWYRQILGQKVEFLVSFYNNEISEKSEIFDDQFSVERPDGSNFTLKIRSTKLEDSAMYFCASRGTGNQPQHFGDGTRLSIL.